The 24 T cell receptor beta chains reported below all come from one sample, sequenced in a study of tumor-infiltrating lymphocytes in primary liver carcinoma. A constant-region primer served to make TCR beta cDNA from roughly 540 ng total RNA. Slightly modified ARM-PCR with three nested multiplex PCR rounds yielded TCR beta libraries. Forward primers for TRBV1-TRBV30 and a C-beta reverse primer served the first two PCR rounds, at about 10 cycles each. TCRdb reprocessed the multiplex PCR reads via MiXCR and lists one record per CDR3 protein. Of approximately 80,000 distinct CDR3 sequences listed, approximately 62% are singletons. Starting material for RNA and DNA co-extraction consisted of roughly 19-30 mg of unsorted bulk tissue. The sequenced material came from tumor-adjacent normal liver tissue. Source of these receptors: a man in his forties with primary liver carcinoma and hepatitis B virus infection.

This clonotype was observed many times. The chain links TRBV4-1 to TRBJ2-7, with 11 nucleotides matching TRBD2. Unmatched junction bases numbered 6, after V lost 3 bases and J lost 2 bases. CDR1 is MGHRA and CDR2 is YSYEKL in the germline V gene. This CDR3 spans 16 amino acids. The CDR3 bases are TGCGCCAGCAGCCAGGCTACTAGCGGGAGTACCTACGAGCAGTACTTC. Its protein product is CASSQATSGSTYEQYF.

The genes are TRBV28 and TRBJ2-7; 8 positions agree with TRBD1. The junction had 4 bases not matched to a gene; V was cut back by 5 bases and J by 1 base. This CDR3 comprises 14 residues. CDR1 is MDHEN and CDR2 is SYDVKM in the germline V gene. CDR3 in amino acids: CASSPTGGSYEQYF. The CDR3 coding sequence is TGTGCCAGCAGTCCTACAGGGGGATCCTACGAGCAGTACTTC.

Worth noting for this clonotype: This may arise from a read error, as a much more abundant clone is one base away. This chain connects TRBV29-1 to TRBJ2-3; the D call may be TRBD1 or TRBD2 (5 bases each). The germline gives CDR1 SQVTM, CDR2 ANQGSEA. The CDR3 loop spans 11 amino acids. The CDR3 here is CSAGKTDMQYF. DNA of the CDR3: TGCAGCGCGGGAAAGACAGATATGCAGTATTTT.

This clonotype was counted ten times or more. The V call is TRBV29-1, the J call TRBJ2-2; 10 bases line up with TRBD1. The germline CDR1 and CDR2 sequences are SQVTM and ANQGSEA. The junction had 5 bases not matched to a gene; V was cut back by 0 bases and J by 7 bases. The CDR3 loop spans 15 amino acids. CDR3 in amino acids: CSVEEGQGTVGELFF. The CDR3 nucleotides read TGCAGCGTTGAAGAGGGACAGGGGACGGTCGGGGAGCTGTTTTTT.

As regards this clonotype: One end of the junction is discordant with germline, which a read error may explain. This sequence joins TRBV4-3 and TRBJ2-1; no clear D. The CDR3 extends over 16 amino acids. Germline V gives CDR1 LGHNA, CDR2 YSLEER. The CDR3 spells CASSHERSPILYERFF. CDR3 DNA: TGCGCCAGCAGCCATGAAAGAAGTCCAATTCTCTATGAGCGGTTCTTC.

Notes on this clonotype: A much larger clone differs from this one at a single base, so this may be a read error. The chain links TRBV7-9 to TRBJ2-2; TRBD2 might be the D (6 bases). V was shortened by 2 bases and J by 8 bases, with 9 bases between the two germline ends. CDR1 is SEHNR, CDR2 FQNEAQ, per germline (reference sequence). The CDR3 length is 13 residues. CDR3 loop: CASSLRETGELFF. In DNA form, the CDR3 reads TGTGCCAGCAGCTTACGGGAGACGGGGGAGCTGTTTTTT. Drawing the rest from reference TRBV7-9 and TRBJ2-2, the complete variable domain is DTGVSQNPRHKITKRGQNVTFRCDPISEHNRLYWYRQTLGQGPEFLTYFQNEAQLEKSRLLSDRFSAERPKGSFSTLEIQRTEQGDSAMYLCASSLRETGELFFGEGSRLTVL.

In regard to this clonotype: A much larger clone lies a single base off, so this may be a read error. The chain recombines TRBV7-9 with TRBJ2-3; D is undetermined. Germline assignment: CDR1 SEHNR and CDR2 FQNEAQ (reference sequence). This CDR3 region has 14 residues. The CDR3 loop reads CTSSLAQAGDTQYF. The DNA of the CDR3 is TGTACCAGCAGCTTAGCCCAGGCTGGGGATACGCAGTATTTT.

Concerning this clonotype itself: Its ends do not fully match the called genes, so a read error is possible. The chain carries TRBV12-3 or TRBV12-4 and TRBJ2-6, with a weak D call TRBD1 (5 bases). The length of the CDR3 is 15 residues. CDR3 residues: CASNLQAAVANVLTF. In DNA form, the CDR3 reads TGTGCCAGCAATTTACAGGCCGCTGTGGCCAACGTCCTGACTTTC.

As regards this clonotype: A junction end diverges from the germline sequence, so it may reflect a read error. This chain connects TRBV5-6 to TRBJ2-1; D is unresolved. Germline CDR1 reads SGHDT; CDR2 reads YYEEEE. The CDR3 consists of 13 residues. CDR3 nucleotides: TGTGCCAGCAGCTTGACTGGCGGCAATGAGGAGTTCTTC. Translated: CASSLTGGNEEFF.

V is TRBV19 and J is TRBJ2-6; tentatively, D is TRBD1 (5 bases). Trimming shortened V by 10 bases and J by 3 bases, and 13 bases separated the two germline ends. This CDR3 region has 14 residues. Germline CDR1 reads LNHDA; CDR2 reads SQIVND (reference sequence). As DNA, the CDR3 is TGTGCCACCATAGACAGCTTTGGGGCCAACGTCCTGACTTTC. This translates into CATIDSFGANVLTF.

Details on this clonotype: A much larger clone differs from this one at a single base, so this may be a read error. The conserved phenylalanine or tryptophan normally closing the CDR3 is absent here, so this likely arose from a read error. The chain joins TRBV6-5 to TRBJ1-1, with D unresolved. Trimming took 7 bases from V and 7 from J, leaving 16 bases between them. Germline assignment: CDR1 MNHEY and CDR2 SVGAGI. The length of the CDR3 is 13 residues. The CDR3 region is CASTPGGVGEAFP. Written as DNA, the CDR3 is TGTGCCAGCACCCCCGGCGGGGTTGGTGAAGCTTTCCCT.

As concerns this clonotype: Germline and junction disagree at one end, which may indicate a read error. The V call is TRBV5-5, the J call TRBJ2-7, with TRBD2 as a possible D gene (5 bases). The CDR3 extends over 17 amino acids. Germline loops: CDR1 SGHKS, CDR2 YYEKEE (reference sequence). As DNA, the CDR3 is TGTGCCAGCAGCTTGATCCTAGAGGGTGGGCCCCCCTATGAGCAATACTTC. Protein product: CASSLILEGGPPYEQYF.

With regard to this clonotype: A read error is possible here, since a much larger clone lies one base away. This chain uses TRBV6-6 with TRBJ1-6; D remains ambiguous. Per the germline V gene, CDR1 is MNHNY and CDR2 is SVGAGI (reference sequence). The V end lost 5 bases, the J end lost 9 bases, and 11 bases lay between the germline ends. This CDR3 is built from 13 residues. The CDR3 sequence is CASSNKGISPLHF. As DNA, the CDR3 is TGTGCCAGCAGTAATAAAGGAATTTCACCCCTCCACTTT.

About this clonotype: This may be a read error: a much more frequent sequence differs by one nucleotide. The V and J genes are TRBV5-1 and TRBJ2-1; TRBD2 aligns across 7 bases. The V gene's germline CDR1 is SGHRS and CDR2 YFSETQ. J lost 7 bases, V lost 4 bases, and 5 bases had no gene match. CDR3 length: 13 amino acids. DNA of the CDR3: TGCGCCAGCAGCGCGACTAGCCAGAATGAGCAGTTCTTC. It is translated as CASSATSQNEQFF.

This clonotype was counted once. The chain uses TRBV11-3 and TRBJ2-3; either TRBD1 or TRBD2 may supply D (6 bases each). Germline CDR1 is SGHNT and CDR2 is YENEEA. This CDR3 comprises 13 residues. The V gene lost 3 bases and the J gene lost 4 bases, with 8 bases spanning the gap. CDR3 sequence (DNA): TGTGCCAGCAGCTTGGGGGGCGCAGATACGCAGTATTTT. Translation gives CASSLGGADTQYF. The full variable domain, completed using reference TRBV11-3 and TRBJ2-3, is EAGVVQSPRYKIIEKKQPVAFWCNPISGHNTLYWYLQNLGQGPELLIRYENEEAVDDSQLPKDRFSAERLKGVDSTLKIQPAELGDSAVYLCASSLGGADTQYFGPGTRLTVL.

On this clonotype: One junction end disagrees with the germline gene, perhaps due to a read error. V gene TRBV6-1 combines with J gene TRBJ2-3; D is undetermined. CDR1 is MNHNS and CDR2 is SASEGT in the germline V gene. This CDR3 contains 12 residues. CDR3 residues: CASSEVWETWYF. DNA for the CDR3: TGTGCCAGCAGTGAAGTGTGGGAAACATGGTATTTC.

In DNA form, the CDR3 reads TGCAGCGTTGGGGCACCAAAAGGAATTCAAGTGGTTAACTATGGCTACACCTTC. It specifies CSVGAPKGIQVVNYGYTF. V and J are TRBV29-1 and TRBJ1-2, with D unresolved. Germline V gene lookup returns CDR1 SQVTM and CDR2 ANQGSEA. V shed 4 bases and J shed 1 base, with 25 bases lying between them. The CDR3 covers 18 residues.

This clonotype has at least ten counts. This rearrangement joins TRBV10-3 to TRBJ2-7, with a possible D match to TRBD1 (7 bases). Germline-derived CDR1 and CDR2 are ENHRY and SYGVKD. The CDR3 totals 14 residues. Deletions cut 4 bases from V and 6 bases from J, with 16 bases between. CDR3 sequence (DNA): TGTGCCATCAGTGCGGGGGACAGTCGGCCCGAGCAGTACTTC. Protein product: CAISAGDSRPEQYF.

This clonotype was picked up a small number of times. The junction differs from germline at one of its ends, possibly a read error. The V and J genes are TRBV6-6 and TRBJ2-7; D ambiguous. The germline V gene encodes CDR1 MNHNY and CDR2 SVGAGI (reference sequence). The CDR3 is made up of 13 amino acids. CDR3 region: CASSLALNYERYF. CDR3 in DNA: TGTGCCAGCAGCTTGGCCTTAAACTACGAGCGGTACTTC.

V usage is TRBV6-2 or TRBV6-3 and J usage is TRBJ2-3, with D possibly TRBD1 on 6 matching bases. The CDR3 runs to 17 residues. Germline-derived CDR1 and CDR2 are MNHEY and SVGEGT. V lost 5 bases to trimming and J lost 13 bases, with 31 bases between them. The CDR3 bases are TGTGCCAGCAGTCGTACCGGGACACCAATCCCTCCAGATAGGAAGTATTTT. It codes for CASSRTGTPIPPDRKYF.

Concerning this clonotype: The junction and the germline gene differ at one end; a read error may be behind it. This sequence joins TRBV11-2 and TRBJ1-1; D not resolved. The CDR3 loop spans 11 amino acids. The germline V gene encodes CDR1 SGHAT and CDR2 FQNNGV. The CDR3 region has the DNA TGTGCCAGCAGCTTGGACGGACGAGCTTACTTT. Protein product: CASSLDGRAYF.

Concerning this clonotype: Relative to the germline gene, one junction end is altered; a read error may explain this. The chain carries TRBV6-6 and TRBJ1-4; D gene unclear. The CDR3 is made up of 14 amino acids. Germline-derived CDR1 and CDR2 are MNHNY and SVGAGI (reference sequence). Here the CDR3 DNA reads TGTGCCAGTAGGCCGGAAACAACTAATGAAAAACTGTTATTT. Its translation is CASRPETTNEKLLF.

As concerns this clonotype: The junction does not match germline at one end; this may be a read error. The rearrangement links TRBV19 to TRBJ2-1, with no clear D. This CDR3 has 17 amino acids. Looked up from germline, CDR1 is LNHDA and CDR2 is SQIVND (reference sequence). The CDR3 DNA reads TGTACCAGTAGTCCCCCTCGCCCGTTGGGTGGCTACAATGAGCAGTTCTTC. Encoded protein: CTSSPPRPLGGYNEQFF.

This chain connects TRBV24-1 to TRBJ2-1; D is uncertain. Germline CDR1 and CDR2: KGHDR and SFDVKD. The CDR3 loop spans 12 amino acids. Trimming removed 5 bases from V and 6 bases from J, with 7 bases in between. As DNA, the CDR3 is TGTGCCACCAGTGCCCACGTCAATGAGCAGTTCTTC. Its translation is CATSAHVNEQFF.